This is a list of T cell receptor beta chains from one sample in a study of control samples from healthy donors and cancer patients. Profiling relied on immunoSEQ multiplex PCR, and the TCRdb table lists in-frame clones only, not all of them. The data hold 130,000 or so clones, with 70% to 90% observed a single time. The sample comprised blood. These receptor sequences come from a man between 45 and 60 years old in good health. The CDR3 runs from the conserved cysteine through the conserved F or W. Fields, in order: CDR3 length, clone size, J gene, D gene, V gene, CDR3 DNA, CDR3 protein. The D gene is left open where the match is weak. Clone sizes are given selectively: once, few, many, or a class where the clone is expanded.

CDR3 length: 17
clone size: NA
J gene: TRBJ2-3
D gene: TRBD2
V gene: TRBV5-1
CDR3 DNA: TGCGCCAGCACCTTCCTGGCTAGCGGGGGCTCAGGGGATACGCAGTATTTT
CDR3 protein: CASTFLASGGSGDTQYF

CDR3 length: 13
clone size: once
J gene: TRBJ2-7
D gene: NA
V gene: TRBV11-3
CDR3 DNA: TGTGCCAGCAGCCGTAATCTGGATTACGAGCAGTACTTC
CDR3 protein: CASSRNLDYEQYF

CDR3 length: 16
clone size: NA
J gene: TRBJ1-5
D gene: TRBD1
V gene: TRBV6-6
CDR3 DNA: TGTGCCAGCAGTTACTCTGGGACAGGGATGGGTCAGCCCCAGCATTTT
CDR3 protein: CASSYSGTGMGQPQHF

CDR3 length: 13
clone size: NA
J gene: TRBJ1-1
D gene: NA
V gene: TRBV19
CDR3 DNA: TGTGCCAGTTCCCAGGAGATGAACACTGAAGCTTTCTTT
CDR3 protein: CASSQEMNTEAFF

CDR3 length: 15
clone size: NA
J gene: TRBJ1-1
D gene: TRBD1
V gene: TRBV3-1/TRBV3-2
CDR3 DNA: TGTGCCAGCAGCCAAGGGGACAGGGTATACACTGAAGCTTTCTTT
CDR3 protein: CASSQGDRVYTEAFF

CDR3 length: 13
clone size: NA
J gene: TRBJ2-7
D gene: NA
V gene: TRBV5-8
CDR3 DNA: TGTGCCAGCAGCTTTGGGGGTTCCTACGAGCAGTACTTC
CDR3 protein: CASSFGGSYEQYF

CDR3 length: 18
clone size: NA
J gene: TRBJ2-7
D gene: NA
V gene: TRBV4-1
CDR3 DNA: TGCGCCAGCAGCCAAGAGAGTCTTGAAGGGGGTTGGTCCTACGAGCAGTACTTC
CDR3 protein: CASSQESLEGGWSYEQYF

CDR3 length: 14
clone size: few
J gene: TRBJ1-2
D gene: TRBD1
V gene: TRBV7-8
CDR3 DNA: TGTGCCAGCAGTGAACAGGGGGCGAACTATGGCTACACCTTC
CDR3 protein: CASSEQGANYGYTF

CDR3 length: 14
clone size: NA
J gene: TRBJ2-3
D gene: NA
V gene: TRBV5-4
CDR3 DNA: TGTGCCAGCAGCTTCGAAAGAAGCACAGATACGCAGTATTTT
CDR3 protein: CASSFERSTDTQYF

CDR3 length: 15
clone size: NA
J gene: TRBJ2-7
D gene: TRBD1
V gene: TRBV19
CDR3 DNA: TGTGCCAGTGGGATAACAGGGGGCGATTTTAACGAGCAGTACTTC
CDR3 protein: CASGITGGDFNEQYF

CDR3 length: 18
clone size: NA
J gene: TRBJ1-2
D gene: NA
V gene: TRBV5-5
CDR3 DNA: TGTGCCAGCAGCTTGGTGGGATCCGGGGGAGGGGTTAACTATGGCTACACCTTC
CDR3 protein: CASSLVGSGGGVNYGYTF

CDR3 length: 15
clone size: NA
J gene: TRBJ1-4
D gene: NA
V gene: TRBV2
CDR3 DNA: TGTGCCAGCAGTGAAGGGCAGTTAACTAATGAAAAACTGTTTTTT
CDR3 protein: CASSEGQLTNEKLFF

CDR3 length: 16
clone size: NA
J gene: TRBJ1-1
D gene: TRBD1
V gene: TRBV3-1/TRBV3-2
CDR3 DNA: TGTGCCAGCAGCGCAGTCGGGACAGGGAGTTTCACTGAAGCTTTCTTT
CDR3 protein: CASSAVGTGSFTEAFF

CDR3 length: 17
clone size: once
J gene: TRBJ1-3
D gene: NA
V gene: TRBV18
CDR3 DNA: TGTGCCAGCTCACCATCGGCAGGGACTTACTCTGGAAACACCATATATTTT
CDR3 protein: CASSPSAGTYSGNTIYF

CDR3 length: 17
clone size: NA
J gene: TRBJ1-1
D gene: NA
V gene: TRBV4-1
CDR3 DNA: TGCGCCAGCAGCCAAGTAGCTTCTTACGTATTGAACACTGAAGCTTTCTTT
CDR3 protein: CASSQVASYVLNTEAFF

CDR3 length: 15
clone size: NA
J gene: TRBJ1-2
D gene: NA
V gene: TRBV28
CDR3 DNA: TGTGCCACCCACCCTGGAGGAGTACTATATGATGGCTACACCTTC
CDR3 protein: CATHPGGVLYDGYTF

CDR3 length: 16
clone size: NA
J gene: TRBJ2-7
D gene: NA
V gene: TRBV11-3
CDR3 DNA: TGTGCCAGCAGCTTACGGCCGGGAGTACTCGCGTACGAGCAGTACTTC
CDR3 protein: CASSLRPGVLAYEQYF

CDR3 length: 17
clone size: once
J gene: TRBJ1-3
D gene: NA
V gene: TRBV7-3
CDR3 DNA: TGTGCCAGCAGCTTAACGGGGCGGACAACCTCTGGAAACACCATATATTTT
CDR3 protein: CASSLTGRTTSGNTIYF

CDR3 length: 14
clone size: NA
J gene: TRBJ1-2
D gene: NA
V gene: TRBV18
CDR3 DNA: TGTGCCAGCTCTTCCGCGGGTATAGCCAATGGCTACACCTTC
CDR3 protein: CASSSAGIANGYTF

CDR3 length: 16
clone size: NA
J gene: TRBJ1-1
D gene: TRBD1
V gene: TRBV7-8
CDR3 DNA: TGTGCCAGCAGCTTACTACTCGGACAGGAGAACACTGAAGCTTTCTTT
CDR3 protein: CASSLLLGQENTEAFF

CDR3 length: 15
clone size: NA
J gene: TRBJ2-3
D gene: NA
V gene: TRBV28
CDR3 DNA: TGTGCCAGCAGTTTCCGGGACCGTAGCACAGATACGCAGTATTTT
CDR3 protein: CASSFRDRSTDTQYF

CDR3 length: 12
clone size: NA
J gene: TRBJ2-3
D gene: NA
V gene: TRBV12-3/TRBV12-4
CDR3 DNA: TGTGCCAGCAGTTTTGGAGGTGATACGCAGTATTTT
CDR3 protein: CASSFGGDTQYF

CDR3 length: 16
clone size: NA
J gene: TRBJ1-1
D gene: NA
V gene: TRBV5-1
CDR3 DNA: TGCGCCAGCAGCCAAGGACCAGAGGGGGTGAACACTGAAGCTTTCTTT
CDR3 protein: CASSQGPEGVNTEAFF

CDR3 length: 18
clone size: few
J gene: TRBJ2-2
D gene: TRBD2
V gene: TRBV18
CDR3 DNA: TGTGCCAGCTCACCATCCGGAACTAGCGGGGGGCTCACCGGGGAGCTGTTTTTT
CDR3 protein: CASSPSGTSGGLTGELFF

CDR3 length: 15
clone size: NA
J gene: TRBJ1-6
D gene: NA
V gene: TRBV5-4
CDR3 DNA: TGTGCCAGCAGACAGGACACCTCCTATAATTCACCCCTCCACTTT
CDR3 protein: CASRQDTSYNSPLHF

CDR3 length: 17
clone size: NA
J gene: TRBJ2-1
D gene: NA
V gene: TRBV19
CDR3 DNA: TGTGCCAGTAGTATAGACCAAAGCGGCCTCTCCTACAATGAGCAGTTCTTC
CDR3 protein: CASSIDQSGLSYNEQFF

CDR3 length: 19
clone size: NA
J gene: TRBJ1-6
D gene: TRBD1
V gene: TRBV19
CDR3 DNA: TGTGCCAGTAGTTCTTTGCCGGGACAGGGGGGAACCTATAATTCACCCCTCCACTTT
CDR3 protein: CASSSLPGQGGTYNSPLHF

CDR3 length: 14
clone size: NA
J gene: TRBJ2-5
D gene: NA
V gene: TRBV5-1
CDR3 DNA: TGCGCCAGCAGCTTGGCCTTGGGGGTAGAGACCCAGTACTTC
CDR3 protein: CASSLALGVETQYF

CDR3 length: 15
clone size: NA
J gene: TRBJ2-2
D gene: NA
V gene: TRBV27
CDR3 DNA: TGTGCCAGCAGTCCTCGTAGAGTACGGCCCGGGGAGCTGTTTTTT
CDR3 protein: CASSPRRVRPGELFF

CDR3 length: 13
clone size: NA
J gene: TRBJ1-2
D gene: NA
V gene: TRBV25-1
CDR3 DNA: TGTGCCAGCAGTGTCCGACCCTTCTATGGCTACACCTTC
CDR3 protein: CASSVRPFYGYTF

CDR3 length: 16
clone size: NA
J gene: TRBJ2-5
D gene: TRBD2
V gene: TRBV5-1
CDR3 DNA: TGCGCCAGCAGCCCCCGGACTAGCGGGGGACAAGAGACCCAGTACTTC
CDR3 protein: CASSPRTSGGQETQYF

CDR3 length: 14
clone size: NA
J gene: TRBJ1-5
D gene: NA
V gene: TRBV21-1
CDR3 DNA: TGTGCCAATAGGGACAGGGGGCGAGAACAGCCCCAGCATTTT
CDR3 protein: CANRDRGREQPQHF

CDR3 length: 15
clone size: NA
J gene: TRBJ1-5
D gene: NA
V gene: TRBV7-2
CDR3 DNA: TGTGCCAGCAGCCCCGGGGGGGGGACAACGGGGCCCCAGCATTTT
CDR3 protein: CASSPGGGTTGPQHF

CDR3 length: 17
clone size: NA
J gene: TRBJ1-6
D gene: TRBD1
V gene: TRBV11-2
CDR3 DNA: TGTGCCAGCAGCTCTACTGTCGGACAGGTTAATAATTCACCCCTCCACTTT
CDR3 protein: CASSSTVGQVNNSPLHF

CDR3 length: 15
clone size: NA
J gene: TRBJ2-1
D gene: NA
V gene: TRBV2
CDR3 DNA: TGTGCCAGCCGCAAAGCCTCCGGACGTACGAGTGAGCAGTTCTTC
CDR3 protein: CASRKASGRTSEQFF

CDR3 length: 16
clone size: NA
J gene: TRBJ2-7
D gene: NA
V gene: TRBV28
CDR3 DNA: TGTGCCAGCAGTTTCCCCCGGCGGACCAGCCCGAACGAGCAGTACTTC
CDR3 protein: CASSFPRRTSPNEQYF

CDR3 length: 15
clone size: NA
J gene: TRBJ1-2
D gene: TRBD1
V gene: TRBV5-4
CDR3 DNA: TGTGCCAGCAGCTCTGGACAGGGGGTCTCCTATGGCTACACCTTC
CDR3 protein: CASSSGQGVSYGYTF

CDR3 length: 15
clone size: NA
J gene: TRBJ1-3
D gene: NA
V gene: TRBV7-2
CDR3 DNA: TGTGCCAGCAGCTTAGCTGGGTACTCTGGAAACACCATATATTTT
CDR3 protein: CASSLAGYSGNTIYF

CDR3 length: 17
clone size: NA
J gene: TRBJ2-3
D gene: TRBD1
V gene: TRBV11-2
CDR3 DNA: TGTGCCAGCAGCCGGACCGGACAGGGGGCTAGCACAGATACGCAGTATTTT
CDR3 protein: CASSRTGQGASTDTQYF

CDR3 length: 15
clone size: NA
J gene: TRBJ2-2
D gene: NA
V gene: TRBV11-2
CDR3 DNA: TGTGCCAGCAGCTTAGAGGCAGGGAGCACCGGGGAGCTGTTTTTT
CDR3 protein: CASSLEAGSTGELFF

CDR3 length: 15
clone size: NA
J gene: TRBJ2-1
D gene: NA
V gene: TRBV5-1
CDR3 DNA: TGCGCCAGCATCCTTAGGGGGGGCTCCTACAATGAGCAGTTCTTC
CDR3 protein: CASILRGGSYNEQFF

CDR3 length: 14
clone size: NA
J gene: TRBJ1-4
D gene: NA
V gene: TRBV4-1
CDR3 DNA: TGCGCCAGCAGCCAAGAGCAGGAATGGGGAAAACTGTTTTTT
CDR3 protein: CASSQEQEWGKLFF

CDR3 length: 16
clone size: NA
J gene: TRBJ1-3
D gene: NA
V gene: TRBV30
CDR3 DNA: TGTGCCTGGAGTGTACCTAGGAAATCCTCTGGAAACACCATATATTTT
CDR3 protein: CAWSVPRKSSGNTIYF

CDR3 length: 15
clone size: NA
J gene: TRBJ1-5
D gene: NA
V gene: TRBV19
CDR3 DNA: TGTGCCAGTAGTGGTGTGGGGGCGAGCAATCAGCCCCAGCATTTT
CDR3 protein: CASSGVGASNQPQHF

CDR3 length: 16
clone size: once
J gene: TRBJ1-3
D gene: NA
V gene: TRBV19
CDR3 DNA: TGTGCCAGTAGTCCTCCGCTTGATATCTCTGGAAACACCATATATTTT
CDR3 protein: CASSPPLDISGNTIYF

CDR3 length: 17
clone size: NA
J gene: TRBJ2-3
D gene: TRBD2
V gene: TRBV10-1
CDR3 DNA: TGCGCCAGCAGTCGGACTAGCGGGGGGGCCACCGCAGATACGCAGTATTTT
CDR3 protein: CASSRTSGGATADTQYF

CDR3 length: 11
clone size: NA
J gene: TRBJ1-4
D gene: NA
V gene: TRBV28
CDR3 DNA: TGTGCCACCTCGGAAAAGGAAAAACTGTTTTTT
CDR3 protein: CATSEKEKLFF

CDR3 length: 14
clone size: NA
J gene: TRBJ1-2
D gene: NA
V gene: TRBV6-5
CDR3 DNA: TGTGCCAGCAGTTACCTGCGGGGAACGGATGGCTACACCTTC
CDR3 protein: CASSYLRGTDGYTF

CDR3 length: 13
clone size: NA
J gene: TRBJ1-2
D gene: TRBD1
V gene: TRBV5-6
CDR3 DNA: TGTGCCAGCAGCTGGGGGGACAGGTATGGCTACACCTTC
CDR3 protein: CASSWGDRYGYTF

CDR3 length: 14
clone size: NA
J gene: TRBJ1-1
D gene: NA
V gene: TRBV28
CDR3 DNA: TGTGCCAGCAGTTTTCGGGGGGCGCGCACTGAAGCTTTCTTT
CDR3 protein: CASSFRGARTEAFF